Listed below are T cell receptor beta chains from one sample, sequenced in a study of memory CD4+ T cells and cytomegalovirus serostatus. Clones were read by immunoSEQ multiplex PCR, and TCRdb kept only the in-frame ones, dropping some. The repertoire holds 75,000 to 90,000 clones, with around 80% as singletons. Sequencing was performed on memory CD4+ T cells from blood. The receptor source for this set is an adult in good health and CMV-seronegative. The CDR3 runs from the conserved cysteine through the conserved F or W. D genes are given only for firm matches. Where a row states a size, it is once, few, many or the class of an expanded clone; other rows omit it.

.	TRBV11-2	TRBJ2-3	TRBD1	CASSFGTGSTDTQYF	TGTGCCAGCAGCTTTGGGACAGGGAGCACAGATACGCAGTATTTT
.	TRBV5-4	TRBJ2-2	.	CASSRQGGNTGELFF	TGTGCCAGCAGCCGTCAGGGGGGAAACACCGGGGAGCTGTTTTTT
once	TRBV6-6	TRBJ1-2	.	CASGLQGANYGYTF	TGTGCCAGCGGCCTACAGGGAGCTAACTATGGCTACACCTTC
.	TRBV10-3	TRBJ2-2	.	CAISGAGQPNTGELFF	TGTGCCATCAGTGGGGCGGGACAGCCGAACACCGGGGAGCTGTTTTTT
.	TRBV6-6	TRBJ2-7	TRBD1	CATVGTGGGNEQYF	TGTGCCACCGTCGGGACAGGGGGAGGGAACGAGCAGTACTTC
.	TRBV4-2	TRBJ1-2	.	CASSQDSTVDYGYTF	TGTGCCAGCAGCCAAGATTCAACCGTTGACTATGGCTACACCTTC
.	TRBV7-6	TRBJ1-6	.	CASSLGGLSSYNSPLHF	TGTGCCAGCAGCTTAGGTGGCTTGAGCTCCTATAATTCACCCCTCCACTTT
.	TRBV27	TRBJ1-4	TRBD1	CASSQQGAVREKLFF	TGTGCCAGCAGCCAGCAGGGGGCTGTTAGGGAAAAACTGTTTTTT
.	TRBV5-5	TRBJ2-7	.	CASSLFKGTDTYEQYF	TGTGCCAGCAGCTTATTCAAGGGAACTGACACCTACGAGCAGTACTTC
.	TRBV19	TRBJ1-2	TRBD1	CASSNDRGGLYGYTF	TGTGCCAGTAGTAATGACAGGGGAGGACTCTATGGCTACACCTTC
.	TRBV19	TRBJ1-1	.	CASSTSGNTEAFF	TGTGCCAGTAGTACATCAGGGAACACTGAAGCTTTCTTT
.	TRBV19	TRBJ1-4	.	CASSIGAGFEKLFF	TGTGCCAGTAGTATTGGGGCAGGCTTTGAAAAACTGTTTTTT
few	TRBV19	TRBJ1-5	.	CASSMSGGNQPQHF	TGTGCCAGTAGTATGAGCGGGGGCAATCAGCCCCAGCATTTT
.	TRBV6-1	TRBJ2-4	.	CASSELVLIQYF	TGTGCCAGCAGTGAACTGGTCTTGATTCAGTACTTC
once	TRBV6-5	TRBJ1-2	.	CASSQGVGYTF	TGTGCCAGCAGTCAGGGTGTGGGCTACACCTTC
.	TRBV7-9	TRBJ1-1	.	CASSLEGPITEAFF	TGTGCCAGCAGCTTAGAGGGCCCTATCACTGAAGCTTTCTTT
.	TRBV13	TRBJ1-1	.	CASSSRGVGVAFF	TGTGCCAGCAGCTCTAGGGGGGTTGGTGTAGCTTTCTTT
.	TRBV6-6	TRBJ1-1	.	CASSRGVPDRNTEAFF	TGTGCCAGCAGTCGGGGGGTTCCGGACAGAAACACTGAAGCTTTCTTT
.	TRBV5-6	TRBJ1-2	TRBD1	CASAQLDRGRSYGYTF	TGTGCCAGCGCACAACTCGACAGGGGGCGAAGCTATGGCTACACCTTC
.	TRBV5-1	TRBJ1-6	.	CASSLATGQGSPLHF	TGCGCCAGCAGCTTGGCCACGGGGCAGGGTTCACCCCTCCACTTT
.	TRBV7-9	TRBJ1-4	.	CASSPGVTLFF	TGTGCCAGCAGCCCAGGGGTTACACTGTTTTTT
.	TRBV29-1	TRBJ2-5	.	CSVRPEQETQYF	TGCAGCGTCCGACCGGAACAAGAGACCCAGTACTTC
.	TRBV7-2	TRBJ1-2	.	CASSLGGNYGYTF	TGTGCCAGCAGCTTGGGGGGTAACTATGGCTACACCTTC
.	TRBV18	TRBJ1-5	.	CASSGVGGRNQPQHF	TGTGCCAGCTCAGGGGTTGGGGGGCGCAATCAGCCCCAGCATTTT
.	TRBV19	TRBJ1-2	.	CASRSGQLGHGYTF	TGTGCCAGCCGATCAGGACAGCTCGGGCATGGCTACACCTTC
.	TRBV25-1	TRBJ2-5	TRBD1	CASNPKGGFRETQYF	TGTGCCAGCAACCCCAAAGGGGGCTTTCGGGAGACCCAGTACTTC
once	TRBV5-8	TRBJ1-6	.	CASSFAPRERNSPLHF	TGTGCCAGCAGCTTTGCCCCACGGGAGAGGAATTCACCCCTCCACTTT
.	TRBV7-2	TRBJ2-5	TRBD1	CASSLVPGGGQYF	TGTGCCAGCAGCTTAGTGCCAGGGGGCGGCCAGTACTTC
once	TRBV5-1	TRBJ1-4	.	CASTGGQRNEKLFF	TGCGCCAGCACCGGTGGACAGCGTAATGAAAAACTGTTTTTT
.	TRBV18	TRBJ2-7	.	CATKSEFEQYF	TGTGCCACCAAGTCAGAGTTCGAGCAGTACTTC
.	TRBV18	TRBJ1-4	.	CASSPNKGNEKLFF	TGTGCCAGCTCCCCGAACAAGGGGAATGAAAAACTGTTTTTT
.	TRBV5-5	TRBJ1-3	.	CASRFGTNSGNTIYF	TGTGCCAGCAGGTTCGGGACAAACTCTGGAAACACCATATATTTT
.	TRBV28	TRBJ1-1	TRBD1	CASSSTGDMNTEAFF	TGTGCCAGCAGTTCGACAGGGGATATGAACACTGAAGCTTTCTTT
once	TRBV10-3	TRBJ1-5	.	CAISSTMTRDQNQPQHF	TGTGCCATCAGCTCAACCATGACCCGGGACCAGAATCAGCCCCAGCATTTT
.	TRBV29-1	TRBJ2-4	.	CSVLHQIGIQYF	TGCAGCGTTCTTCACCAGATAGGGATTCAGTACTTC
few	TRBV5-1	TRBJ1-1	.	CASSWGRDTEAFF	TGCGCCAGCAGCTGGGGCAGAGACACTGAAGCTTTCTTT
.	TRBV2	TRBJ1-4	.	CASSEADRASEKLFF	TGTGCCAGCAGTGAAGCAGATAGGGCGAGTGAAAAACTGTTTTTT
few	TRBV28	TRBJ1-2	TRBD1	CASSFGTGPYGYTF	TGTGCCAGCAGTTTCGGGACAGGCCCCTATGGCTACACCTTC
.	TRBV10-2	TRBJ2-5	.	CASSASGRETQYF	TGCGCCAGCAGTGCGTCAGGAAGAGAGACCCAGTACTTC
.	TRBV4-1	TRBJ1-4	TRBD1	CASSQWQTGGGVKLFF	TGCGCCAGCAGCCAGTGGCAAACAGGGGGCGGCGTAAAACTGTTTTTT
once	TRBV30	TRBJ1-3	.	CAWSALTGYGNTIYF	TGTGCCTGGAGTGCCCTGACAGGTTATGGAAACACCATATATTTT
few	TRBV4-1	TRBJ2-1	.	CASSQLDLLSYNEQFF	TGCGCCAGCAGCCAACTTGACCTGCTCTCCTACAATGAGCAGTTCTTC
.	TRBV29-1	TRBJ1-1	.	CSVVEMGNTEAFF	TGCAGCGTGGTTGAGATGGGCAACACTGAAGCTTTCTTT
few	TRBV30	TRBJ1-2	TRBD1	CAWSGTGIARSPTF	TGTGCCTGGAGTGGGACAGGGATTGCGCGTTCTCCCACCTTC
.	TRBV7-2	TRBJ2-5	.	CASSLKETQYF	TGTGCCAGCAGCCTGAAAGAGACCCAGTACTTC